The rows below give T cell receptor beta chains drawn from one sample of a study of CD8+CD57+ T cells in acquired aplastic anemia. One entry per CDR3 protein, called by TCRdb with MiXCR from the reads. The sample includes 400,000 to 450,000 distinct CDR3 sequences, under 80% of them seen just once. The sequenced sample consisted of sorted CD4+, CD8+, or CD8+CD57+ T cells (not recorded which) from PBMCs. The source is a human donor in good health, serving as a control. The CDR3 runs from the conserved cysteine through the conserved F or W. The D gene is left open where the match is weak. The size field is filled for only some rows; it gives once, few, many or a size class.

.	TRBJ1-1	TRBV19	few	TGTGCCGTCAGTTCTGGCTGGAACACTGAAGCTTTCTTT	CAVSSGWNTEAFF
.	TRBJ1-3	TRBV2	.	TGCGCCAGCAGCCACCCTGACAGCCCTGGAAAAACCATATATTTT	CASSHPDSPGKTIYF
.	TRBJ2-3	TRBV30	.	TGTGCCTGGAGTGTTGGAAGGGTGGCTGAGCAGTATTTT	CAWSVGRVAEQYF
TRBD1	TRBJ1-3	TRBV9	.	TGTGCCAGCAGCGTAGGGACAGGGACGGGCAACACCATATATTTT	CASSVGTGTGNTIYF
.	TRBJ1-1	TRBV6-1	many	TGTGCCAGCAGTGCCCTGGACAGCAACACTGAAGCTTTCTTT	CASSALDSNTEAFF
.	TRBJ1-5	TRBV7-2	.	TGTGCCAGCAGCCTCAGGGGCTATAATTCACCCCTCTTC	CASSLRGYNSPLF
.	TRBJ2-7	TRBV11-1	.	TGTGCCAGCAGCGCACCGGGTCAGCCGTACGAGCAGTACTTC	CASSAPGQPYEQYF
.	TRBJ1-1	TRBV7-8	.	TGTGCCAGCAGCAGTATCCCGGACGGTTCAATGAACACTGAAGCTTTCTTT	CASSSIPDGSMNTEAFF
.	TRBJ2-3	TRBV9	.	TGTGCCAGCAGCGTAGTCGGCCGCCGCTTAGATACGCAGTATTTT	CASSVVGRRLDTQYF
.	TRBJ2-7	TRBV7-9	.	TGTGCCAGCGGCTCAGTTCGGGTCTCCTACGAGCAGTACTTC	CASGSVRVSYEQYF
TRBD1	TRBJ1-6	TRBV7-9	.	TGTGCCAGCAGCTTGGGAACAGGGGTGAGGTATGACTATCACTTT	CASSLGTGVRYDYHF
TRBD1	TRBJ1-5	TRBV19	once	TGTGCCAGGAGCCACGGGTATTCGGACAGGCCCTTCAATCAGCCCCAGCATTTT	CARSHGYSDRPFNQPQHF
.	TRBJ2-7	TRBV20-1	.	TGCAGTGCTAGAGAGGGAGGAGAGACCCCCTACGAGCAGTACTTC	CSAREGGETPYEQYF
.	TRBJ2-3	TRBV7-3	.	TGTGCCAGCAGCTCCCGGACGGAGACGGATACGCAGTATTTT	CASSSRTETDTQYF
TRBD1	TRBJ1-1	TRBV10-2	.	TGTGCCAGCAGTTACCCGGGACAGGGGGAAGGTTCCGGTGAAGCTTTCTTT	CASSYPGQGEGSGEAFF
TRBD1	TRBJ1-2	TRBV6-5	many	TGTGCCAGCAGTACCTGGACAGGGGCAGAACCTAACTATGGCTACACCTTC	CASSTWTGAEPNYGYTF
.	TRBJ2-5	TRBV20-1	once	TGCAGTGCTAGAGGCCCCCTAAGCGAGACCCAGTACTTC	CSARGPLSETQYF
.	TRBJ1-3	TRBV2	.	TGTGCCAGTGGCACAGAACGGGCTGCAAACAACATATATTTC	CASGTERAANNIYF
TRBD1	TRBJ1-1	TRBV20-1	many	TGCAGTGCTACCGGGACAGCCGGGGGGTCTTTCTTT	CSATGTAGGSFF
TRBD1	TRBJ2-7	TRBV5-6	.	TGTGCCAGCAGCCATCAGGGGGACGTAAGCTCCTACGAGCAGTACTTC	CASSHQGDVSSYEQYF
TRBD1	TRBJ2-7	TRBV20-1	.	TGCAGTGCTAGACCGACAGGGGGTTACTACGAGCAGTACTTC	CSARPTGGYYEQYF
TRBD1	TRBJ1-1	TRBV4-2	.	TGTGCCAGCAGCCAAGGACGGACAGGCGATGAAGCTTTCTTT	CASSQGRTGDEAFF
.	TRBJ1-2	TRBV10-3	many	TGTGCCATCAGTGAGTCGACGGAAAGGAAAACCGGCTACACCTTC	CAISESTERKTGYTF
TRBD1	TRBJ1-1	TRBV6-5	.	TGTGCCAGCAGATACGTCAGGGGGGGTGAAGCTTTCTTT	CASRYVRGGEAFF
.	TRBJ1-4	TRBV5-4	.	TGTGCCAGCAGCATAGACAGCGACCCGGCAACTAATGAAAAACTGTTTTTT	CASSIDSDPATNEKLFF
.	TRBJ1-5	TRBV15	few	TGTGCCACCAGCAGTCCCACAGGGTCTGGTCAGCCCCAGCATTTT	CATSSPTGSGQPQHF
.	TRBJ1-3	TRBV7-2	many	TGTGCCAGCAGCTTAGCAGGAATAACTGGAAACACCATATATTTT	CASSLAGITGNTIYF
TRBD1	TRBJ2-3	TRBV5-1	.	TGCGCCAGCAGCGGGGGGACAGGGGTCTTTGATACGCAGTATTTT	CASSGGTGVFDTQYF
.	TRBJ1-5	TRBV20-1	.	TGCAGTGCTCTAAGGGGACTGCACCAAGAGCCCCAGCATTTT	CSALRGLHQEPQHF
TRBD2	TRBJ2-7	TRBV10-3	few	TGTGCCAGCAGTGAAGCGGGGGGGTCCTACGAGCAGTACTTC	CASSEAGGSYEQYF
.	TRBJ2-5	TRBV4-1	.	TGCGCCAGCAGCCAAGAGTTGGGGACCCTTGGGGAGACCCAGTACTTC	CASSQELGTLGETQYF
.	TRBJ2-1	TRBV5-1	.	TGCGCCAGCAGCCTACCAGCGGGCAGTTACAATGAGCAGTTCTTC	CASSLPAGSYNEQFF
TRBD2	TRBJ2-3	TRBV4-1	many	TGCGCCAGCAGCCAAGTGGAGGTGGGGGGGAGCACAGATACGCAGTATTTT	CASSQVEVGGSTDTQYF
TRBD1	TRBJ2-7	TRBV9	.	TGTGCCAGCAGTTGGACAGGGGGCCTCTACGAGCAGTACTTC	CASSWTGGLYEQYF
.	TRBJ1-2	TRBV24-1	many	TGTGCCACCAGTGGCGCCCCGGGGACACCCGACTATGGCTACACCTTC	CATSGAPGTPDYGYTF
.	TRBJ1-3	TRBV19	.	TGTGCCAGTAGTTCCGGGGATAGGGAGGTTGGAAACACCATCTATTTT	CASSSGDREVGNTIYF
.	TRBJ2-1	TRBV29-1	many	TGCAGCGTTGATATGTATAGAAATGAGCAGTTCTTC	CSVDMYRNEQFF
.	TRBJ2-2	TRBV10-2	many	TGCGCCAGCAGTGGATTAGGGAAAACCGGGGAGCTGTTTTTT	CASSGLGKTGELFF
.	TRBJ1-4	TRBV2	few	TGTGCCAGCAGCGAATACCTAGTACTGTTTTTT	CASSEYLVLFF
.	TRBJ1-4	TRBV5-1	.	TGTGCCAGCAGCGCTACAGACGCCGGGGATAGGGAAAAACTGTTTTTT	CASSATDAGDREKLFF
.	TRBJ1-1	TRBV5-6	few	TGTGCCAGCAGCTTAGTGGAAGACACTGAAGCTTTCTTT	CASSLVEDTEAFF
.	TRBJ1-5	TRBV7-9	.	TGTGCCAGCAGCTTAGTGGCAGGGGCCAGCTATCAGCCCCAGCATTTT	CASSLVAGASYQPQHF
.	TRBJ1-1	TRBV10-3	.	TGTGCCTCTCACGGCGTGAACACTGAAGCTTTCTTT	CASHGVNTEAFF
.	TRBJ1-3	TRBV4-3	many	TGCGCCAGCAGCCAGGCCGCGGGACTAAACACCATATATTTT	CASSQAAGLNTIYF
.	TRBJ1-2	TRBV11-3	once	TGTGCCAGCGGATCTGCTGACGATAACTATGGCTACACCTTC	CASGSADDNYGYTF
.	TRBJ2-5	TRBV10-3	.	TGTGCCATCAGGGGTCACCAAGATGCCCAGTACTTC	CAIRGHQDAQYF
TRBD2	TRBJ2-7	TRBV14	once	TGTGCCAGCAGCCAACGTAAAGCGGGAGGTCCCTACTCCTACGAGCAGTACTTC	CASSQRKAGGPYSYEQYF
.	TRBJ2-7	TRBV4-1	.	TGCGCCAGCAGCCCACTTTCGAGACAAAGCTCCTACGAGCAGCACTTC	CASSPLSRQSSYEQHF
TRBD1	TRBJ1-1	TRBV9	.	TGTGCCAGCAGCCTGGGACAGCAGAACTCTGACGCTTTCTTT	CASSLGQQNSDAFF
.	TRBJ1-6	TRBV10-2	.	TGCGCCAGCAGTGATGAGGGCGAGGGTACTTCACCCCTCCACTTT	CASSDEGEGTSPLHF
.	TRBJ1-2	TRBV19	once	TGTGCCAGTAGTCGACCGGGGAATGGCTACACCTTC	CASSRPGNGYTF
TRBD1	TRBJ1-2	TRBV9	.	TGTGCCAGCAGCGCCGACAGAGACAGGGACAACTATGGCTACACCTTC	CASSADRDRDNYGYTF
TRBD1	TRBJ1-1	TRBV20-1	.	TGCAGTGCTGTAGGGGGCCGTGAAGGGGTCTTT	CSAVGGREGVF
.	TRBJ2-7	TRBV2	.	TGTGCCAGCAGCGAAAAGGGGGTGGGGTGCCACGAGCAGTACTTC	CASSEKGVGCHEQYF
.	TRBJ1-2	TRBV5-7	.	TGTGCCAGTAGTAGCTCCTACAGGGACCGCACTGTACATGGCTACGCCTTC	CASSSSYRDRTVHGYAF
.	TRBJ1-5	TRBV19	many	TGTGCCAGTACCACGGACCGTTATAGTCCCCAGCATTTT	CASTTDRYSPQHF
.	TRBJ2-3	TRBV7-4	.	TGTGCCAGCAGCACAGATCCGTGGGCAGGGGAGACTATGCAGTATTTT	CASSTDPWAGETMQYF
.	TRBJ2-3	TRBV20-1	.	TGCAGTGCTAGGGAGGGGCGGGGGCCTACAGATACGCAGTACTTT	CSAREGRGPTDTQYF